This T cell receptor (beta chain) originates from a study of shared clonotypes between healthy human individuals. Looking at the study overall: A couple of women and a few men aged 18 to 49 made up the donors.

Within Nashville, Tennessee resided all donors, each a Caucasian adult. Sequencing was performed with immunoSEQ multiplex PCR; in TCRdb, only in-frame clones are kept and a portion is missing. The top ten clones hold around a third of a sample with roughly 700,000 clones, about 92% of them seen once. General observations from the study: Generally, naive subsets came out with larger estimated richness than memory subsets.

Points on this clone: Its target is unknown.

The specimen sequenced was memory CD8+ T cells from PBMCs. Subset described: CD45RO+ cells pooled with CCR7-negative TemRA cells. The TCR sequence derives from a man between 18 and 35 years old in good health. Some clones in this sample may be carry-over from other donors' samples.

The CDR3 bases are TGTGCCAGCAGCTTAGGTAGCAGGGGGCCCTACGAGCAGTACTTC. Translation gives CASSLGSRGPYEQYF. V gene TRBV7-9 combines with J gene TRBJ2-7; TRBD1 aligns across 8 bases. The germline gives CDR1 SEHNR, CDR2 FQNEAQ (reference sequence). The CDR3 totals 15 residues. With 1 base clipped from V and 2 bases from J, the junction kept 4 bases outside the gene matches.